This is a list of T cell receptor beta chains from one sample in a study of blood T cell repertoires in COVID-19. The assay was immunoSEQ multiplex PCR, and TCRdb's table has in-frame clones only and misses some. The table has 300,000 to 400,000 clones, roughly nine tenths seen once; the top ten hold less than 4%. The sequenced sample was PBMCs or T cells enriched from blood (not recorded which). All receptors come from a woman aged 25 to 45 who had been exposed to COVID-19. CDR3s include the opening cysteine and the closing phenylalanine or tryptophan. D genes are given only for firm matches. Size values are once, few and many counts, or a class for expanded clones, and some rows have none.

clone_size,j_call,d_call,v_call,cdr3_aa
once,TRBJ1-5,TRBD1,TRBV10-3,CAIRTGDSNQPQHF
.,TRBJ2-2,TRBD2,TRBV9,CASSVASSGGWTGELFF
.,TRBJ2-5,.,TRBV7-9,CASSTTTGQETQYF
.,TRBJ1-4,.,TRBV6-5,CASKMGSTNEKLFF
.,TRBJ1-4,.,TRBV2,CASSVSAWDNNEKLFF
.,TRBJ2-7,.,TRBV15,CATSIEGGRRPAGSYEQYF
.,TRBJ1-2,.,TRBV4-1,CASSQTMTRGYGYTF
.,TRBJ2-1,.,TRBV9,CASSVTHDEQFF
.,TRBJ1-2,TRBD1,TRBV30,CASNSDRGPGYTF
.,TRBJ2-3,.,TRBV7-3,CASSSGGGGADTQYF
.,TRBJ1-5,.,TRBV9,CASSVGPGDSQHF
.,TRBJ2-2,.,TRBV12-3/TRBV12-4,CASSPDTGELFF
once,TRBJ1-4,.,TRBV7-9,CASSLVQEKLFF
.,TRBJ1-2,.,TRBV5-1,CASREQGNYGYTF
.,TRBJ1-1,TRBD1,TRBV6-5,CASSRQGRGKAFF
.,TRBJ2-5,.,TRBV5-4,CASSPNPGSGGGTQYF